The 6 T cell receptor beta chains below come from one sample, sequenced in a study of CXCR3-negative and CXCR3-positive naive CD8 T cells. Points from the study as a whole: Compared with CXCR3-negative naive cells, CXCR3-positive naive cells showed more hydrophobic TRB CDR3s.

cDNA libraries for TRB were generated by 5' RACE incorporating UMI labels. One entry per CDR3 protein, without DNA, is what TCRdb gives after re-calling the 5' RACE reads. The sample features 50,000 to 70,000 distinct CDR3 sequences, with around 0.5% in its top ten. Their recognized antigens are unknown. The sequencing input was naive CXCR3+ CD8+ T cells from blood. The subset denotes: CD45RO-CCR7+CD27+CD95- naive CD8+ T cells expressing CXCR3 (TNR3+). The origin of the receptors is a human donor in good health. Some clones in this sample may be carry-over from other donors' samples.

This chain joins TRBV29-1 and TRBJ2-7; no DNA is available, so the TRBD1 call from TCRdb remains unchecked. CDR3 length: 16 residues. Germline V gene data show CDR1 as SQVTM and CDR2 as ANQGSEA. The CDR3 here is CSVRVTGQGKSYEQYF.

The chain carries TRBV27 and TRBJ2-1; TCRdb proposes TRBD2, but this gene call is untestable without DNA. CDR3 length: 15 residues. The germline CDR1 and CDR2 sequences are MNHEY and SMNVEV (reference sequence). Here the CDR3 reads CASSPAASSYNEQFF.

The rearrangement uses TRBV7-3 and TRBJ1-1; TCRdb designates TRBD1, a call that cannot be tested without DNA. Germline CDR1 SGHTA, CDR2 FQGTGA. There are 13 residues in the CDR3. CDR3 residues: CASSPGGYTEAFF.

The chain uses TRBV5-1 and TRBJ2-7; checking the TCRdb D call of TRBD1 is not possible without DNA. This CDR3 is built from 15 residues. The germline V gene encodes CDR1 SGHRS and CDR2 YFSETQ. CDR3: CASSWEGDSDYEQYF.

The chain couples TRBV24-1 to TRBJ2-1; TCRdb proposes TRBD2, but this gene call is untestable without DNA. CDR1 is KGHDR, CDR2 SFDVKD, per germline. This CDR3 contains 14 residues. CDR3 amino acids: CATQVRGGAGEQFF.

The CDR3 spells CASFRGEVGYTF. The gene calls are TRBV7-9 and TRBJ1-2; without DNA, the TCRdb call of TRBD1 cannot be checked. CDR3 length: 12 amino acids. Germline V gives CDR1 SEHNR, CDR2 FQNEAQ (reference sequence).